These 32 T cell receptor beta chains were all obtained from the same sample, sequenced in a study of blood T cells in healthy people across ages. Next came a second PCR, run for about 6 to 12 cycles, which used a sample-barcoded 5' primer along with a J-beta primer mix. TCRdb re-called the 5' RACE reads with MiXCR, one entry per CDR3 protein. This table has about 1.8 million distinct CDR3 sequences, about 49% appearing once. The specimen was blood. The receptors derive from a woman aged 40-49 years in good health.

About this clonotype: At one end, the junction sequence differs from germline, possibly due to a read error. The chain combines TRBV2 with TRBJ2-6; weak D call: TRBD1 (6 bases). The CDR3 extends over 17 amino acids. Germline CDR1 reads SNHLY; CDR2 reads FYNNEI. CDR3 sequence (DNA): TGTGCCAGCAGCGAAGGACAGTGGGGGCGCGGGGCCAACGTCCTGACTTTC. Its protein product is CASSEGQWGRGANVLTF.

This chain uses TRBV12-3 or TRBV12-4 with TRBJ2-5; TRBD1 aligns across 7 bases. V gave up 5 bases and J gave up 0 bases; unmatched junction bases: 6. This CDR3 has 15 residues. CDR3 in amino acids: CASSPETGHQETQYF. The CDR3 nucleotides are TGTGCCAGCAGTCCCGAGACAGGGCACCAAGAGACCCAGTACTTC.

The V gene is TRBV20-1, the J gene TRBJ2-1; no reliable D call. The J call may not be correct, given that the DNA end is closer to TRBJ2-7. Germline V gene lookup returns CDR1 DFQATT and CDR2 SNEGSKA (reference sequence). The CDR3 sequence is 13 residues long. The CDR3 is CSASGRIYNEQYF. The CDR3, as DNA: TGCAGTGCTAGTGGCAGGATATACAATGAGCAGTACTTC.

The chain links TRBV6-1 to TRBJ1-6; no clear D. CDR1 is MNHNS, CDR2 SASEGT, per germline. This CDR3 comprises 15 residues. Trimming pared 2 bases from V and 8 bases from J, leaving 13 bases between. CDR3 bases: TGTGCCAGCAGTGAATGGGCTTGGGCTGATTCACCCCTCCACTTT. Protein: CASSEWAWADSPLHF.

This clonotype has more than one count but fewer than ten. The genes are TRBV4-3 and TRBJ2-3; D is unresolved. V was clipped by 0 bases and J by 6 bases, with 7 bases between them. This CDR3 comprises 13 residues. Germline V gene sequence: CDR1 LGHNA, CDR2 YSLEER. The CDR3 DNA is TGCGCCAGCAGCCAAGATATTCGGGATACGCAGTATTTT. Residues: CASSQDIRDTQYF.

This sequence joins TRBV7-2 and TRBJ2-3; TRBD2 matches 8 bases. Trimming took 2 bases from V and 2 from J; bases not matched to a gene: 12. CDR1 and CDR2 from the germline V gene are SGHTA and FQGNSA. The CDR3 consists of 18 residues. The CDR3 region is CASSLTAGGGLATDTQYF. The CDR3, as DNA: TGTGCCAGCAGCTTAACCGCGGGGGGAGGGTTAGCCACAGATACGCAGTATTTT.

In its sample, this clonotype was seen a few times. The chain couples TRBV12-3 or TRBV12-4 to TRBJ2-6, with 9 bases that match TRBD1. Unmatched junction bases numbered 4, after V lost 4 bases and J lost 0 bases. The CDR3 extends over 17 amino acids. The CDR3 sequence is CASSYRGLSSGANVLTF. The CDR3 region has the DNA TGTGCCAGCAGTTACAGGGGGCTCAGCTCTGGGGCCAACGTCCTGACTTTC.

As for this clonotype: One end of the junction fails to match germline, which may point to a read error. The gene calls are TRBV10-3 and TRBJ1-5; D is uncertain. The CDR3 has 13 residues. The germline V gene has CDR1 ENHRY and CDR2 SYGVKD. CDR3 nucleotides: TGTGCCATTAGTGGAAAGGGTAATCAGCCCCAGCATTTT. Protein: CAISGKGNQPQHF.

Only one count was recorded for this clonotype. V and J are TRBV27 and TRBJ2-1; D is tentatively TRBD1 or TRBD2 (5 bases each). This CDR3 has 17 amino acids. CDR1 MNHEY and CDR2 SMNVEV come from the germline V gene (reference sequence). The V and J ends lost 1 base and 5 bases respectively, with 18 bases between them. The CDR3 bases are TGTGCCAGCAGTTTATTAGGACCTCCGGGACCCCACAATGAGCAGTTCTTC. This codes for CASSLLGPPGPHNEQFF.

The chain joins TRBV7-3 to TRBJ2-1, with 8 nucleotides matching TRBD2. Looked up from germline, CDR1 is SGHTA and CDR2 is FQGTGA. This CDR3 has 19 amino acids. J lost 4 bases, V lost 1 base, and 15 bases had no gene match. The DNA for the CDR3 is TGTGCCAGCAGCTTAATGGGAGCAAATTCGGCGGGGGGATACAATGAGCAGTTCTTC. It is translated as CASSLMGANSAGGYNEQFF.

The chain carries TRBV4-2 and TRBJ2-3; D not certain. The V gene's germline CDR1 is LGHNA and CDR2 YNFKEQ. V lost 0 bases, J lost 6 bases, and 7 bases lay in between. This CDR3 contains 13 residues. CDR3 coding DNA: TGTGCCAGCAGCCAAGATTGCGGCGATACGCAGTATTTT. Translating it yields CASSQDCGDTQYF.

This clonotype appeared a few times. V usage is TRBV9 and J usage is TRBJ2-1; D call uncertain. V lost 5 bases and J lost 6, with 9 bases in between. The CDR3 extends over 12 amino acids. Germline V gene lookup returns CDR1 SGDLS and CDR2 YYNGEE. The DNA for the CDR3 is TGTGCCAGCAGTGTGGGTTCCAATGAGCAGTTCTTC. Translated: CASSVGSNEQFF.

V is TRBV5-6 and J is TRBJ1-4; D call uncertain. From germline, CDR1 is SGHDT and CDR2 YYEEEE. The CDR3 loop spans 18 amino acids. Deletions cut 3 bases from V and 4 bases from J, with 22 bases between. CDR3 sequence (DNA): TGTGCCAGCAGCTGGACCGCCTATAAAGCCCCTGATAATGAAAAACTGTTTTTT. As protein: CASSWTAYKAPDNEKLFF.

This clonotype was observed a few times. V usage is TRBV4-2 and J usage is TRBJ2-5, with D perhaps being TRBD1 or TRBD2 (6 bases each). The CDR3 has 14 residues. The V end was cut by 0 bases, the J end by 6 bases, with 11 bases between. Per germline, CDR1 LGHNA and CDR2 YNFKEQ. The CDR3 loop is CASSQETGGQTQYF. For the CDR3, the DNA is TGTGCCAGCAGCCAAGAGACTGGGGGGCAGACCCAGTACTTC.

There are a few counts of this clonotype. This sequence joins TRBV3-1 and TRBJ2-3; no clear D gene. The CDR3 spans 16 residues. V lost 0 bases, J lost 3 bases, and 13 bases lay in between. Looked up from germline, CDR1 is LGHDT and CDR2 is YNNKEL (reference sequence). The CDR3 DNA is TGTGCCAGCAGCCAAGATCACCCCGAGAGGACAGATACGCAGTATTTT. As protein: CASSQDHPERTDTQYF.

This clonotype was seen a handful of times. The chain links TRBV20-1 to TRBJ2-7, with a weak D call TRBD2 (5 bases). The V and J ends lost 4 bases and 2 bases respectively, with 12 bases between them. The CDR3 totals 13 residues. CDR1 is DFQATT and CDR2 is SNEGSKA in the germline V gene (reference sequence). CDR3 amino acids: CSATPEAPYEQYF. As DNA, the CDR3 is TGCAGTGCTACCCCGGAGGCGCCCTACGAGCAGTACTTC.

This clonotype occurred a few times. CDR3 coding DNA: TGTGCCAGCAGCTTAGGACAAACGATCTACGAGCAGTACTTC. Translating gives CASSLGQTIYEQYF. This chain links TRBV13 with TRBJ2-7; D gene ambiguous. This CDR3 comprises 14 residues. The germline CDR1 and CDR2 sequences are PRHDT and FYEKMQ (reference sequence). Trimming removed 0 bases from V and 3 bases from J, with 9 bases in between.

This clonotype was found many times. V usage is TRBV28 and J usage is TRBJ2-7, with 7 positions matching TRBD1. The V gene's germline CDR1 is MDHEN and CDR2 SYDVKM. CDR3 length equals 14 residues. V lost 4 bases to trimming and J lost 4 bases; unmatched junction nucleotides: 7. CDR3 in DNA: TGTGCCAGCAGTTCGACAGGGAGACGGTACGAGCAGTACTTC. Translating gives CASSSTGRRYEQYF.

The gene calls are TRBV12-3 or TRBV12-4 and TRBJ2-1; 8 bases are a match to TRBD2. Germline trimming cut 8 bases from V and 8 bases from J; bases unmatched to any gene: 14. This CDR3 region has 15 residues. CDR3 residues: CASLRMGLVADEQFF. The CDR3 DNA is TGTGCCAGCCTCCGTATGGGACTAGTCGCCGATGAGCAGTTCTTC.

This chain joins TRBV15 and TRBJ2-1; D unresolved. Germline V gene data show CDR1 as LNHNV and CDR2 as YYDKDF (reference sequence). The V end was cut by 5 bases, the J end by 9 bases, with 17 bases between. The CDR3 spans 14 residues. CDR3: CATSPRAENGEQFF. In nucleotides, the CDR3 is TGTGCCACCAGCCCCCGTGCAGAGAACGGTGAGCAGTTCTTC.

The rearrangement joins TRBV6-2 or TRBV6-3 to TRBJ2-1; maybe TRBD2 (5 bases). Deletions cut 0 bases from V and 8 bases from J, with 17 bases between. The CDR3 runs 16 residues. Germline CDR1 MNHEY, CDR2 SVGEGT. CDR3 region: CASSYSLGRRSDEQFF. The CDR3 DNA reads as TGTGCCAGCAGTTACTCGTTGGGTCGGAGGAGCGATGAGCAGTTCTTC.

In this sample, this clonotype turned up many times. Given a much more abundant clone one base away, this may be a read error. The CDR3 DNA reads TGCAGCGTTGGGCTGCGGACAGGTTACAATGAGCAGTTCTTC. This gives the protein CSVGLRTGYNEQFF. The chain is built from TRBV29-1 and TRBJ2-1, with 7 bases that match TRBD1. This CDR3 is built from 14 residues. J was trimmed by 4 bases and V by 4 bases; bases with no gene match: 7. CDR1 SQVTM and CDR2 ANQGSEA come from the germline V gene.

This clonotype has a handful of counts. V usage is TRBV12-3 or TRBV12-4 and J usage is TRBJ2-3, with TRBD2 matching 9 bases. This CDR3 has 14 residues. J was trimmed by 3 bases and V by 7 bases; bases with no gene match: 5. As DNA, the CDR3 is TGTGCCAGCATTGGCGGACTAGCGACAGATACGCAGTATTTT. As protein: CASIGGLATDTQYF.

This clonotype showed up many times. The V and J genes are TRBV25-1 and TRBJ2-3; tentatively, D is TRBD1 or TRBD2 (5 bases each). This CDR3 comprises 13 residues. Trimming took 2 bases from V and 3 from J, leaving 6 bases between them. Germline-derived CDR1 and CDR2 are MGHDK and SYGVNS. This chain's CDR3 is CASSEGGTDTQYF. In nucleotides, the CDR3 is TGTGCCAGCAGTGAAGGGGGTACAGATACGCAGTATTTT.

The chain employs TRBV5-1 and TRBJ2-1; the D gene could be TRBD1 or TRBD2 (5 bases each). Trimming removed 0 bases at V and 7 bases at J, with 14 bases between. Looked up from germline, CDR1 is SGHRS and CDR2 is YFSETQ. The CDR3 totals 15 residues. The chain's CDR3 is CASSLEVAEGNEQFF. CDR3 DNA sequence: TGCGCCAGCAGCTTGGAAGTAGCTGAGGGGAATGAGCAGTTCTTC.

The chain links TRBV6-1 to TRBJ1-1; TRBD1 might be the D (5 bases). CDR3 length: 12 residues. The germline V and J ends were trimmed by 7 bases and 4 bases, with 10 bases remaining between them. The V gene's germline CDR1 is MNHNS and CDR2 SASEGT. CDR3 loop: CASNLRGTEAFF. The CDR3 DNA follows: TGTGCCAGCAATTTGAGGGGCACTGAAGCTTTCTTT.

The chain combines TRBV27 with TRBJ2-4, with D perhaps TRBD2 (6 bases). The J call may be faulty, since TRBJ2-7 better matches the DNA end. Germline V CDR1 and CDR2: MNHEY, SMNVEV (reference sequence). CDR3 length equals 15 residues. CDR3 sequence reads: CASSPSSGTYYEQYF. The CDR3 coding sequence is TGTGCCAGCAGCCCTTCCTCCGGGACTTACTACGAGCAGTACTTC.

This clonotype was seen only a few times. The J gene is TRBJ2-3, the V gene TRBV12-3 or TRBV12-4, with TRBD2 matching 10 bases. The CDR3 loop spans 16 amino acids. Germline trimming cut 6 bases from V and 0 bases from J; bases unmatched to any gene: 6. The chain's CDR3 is CASSSIAGGSTDTQYF. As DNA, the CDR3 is TGTGCCAGCAGCTCGATAGCGGGGGGTAGCACAGATACGCAGTATTTT.

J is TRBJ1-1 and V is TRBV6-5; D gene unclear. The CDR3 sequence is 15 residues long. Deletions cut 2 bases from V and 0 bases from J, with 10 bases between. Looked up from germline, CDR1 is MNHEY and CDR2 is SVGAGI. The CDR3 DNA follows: TGTGCCAGCAGTTACGATCCGGTTTTGAACACTGAAGCTTTCTTT. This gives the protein CASSYDPVLNTEAFF.

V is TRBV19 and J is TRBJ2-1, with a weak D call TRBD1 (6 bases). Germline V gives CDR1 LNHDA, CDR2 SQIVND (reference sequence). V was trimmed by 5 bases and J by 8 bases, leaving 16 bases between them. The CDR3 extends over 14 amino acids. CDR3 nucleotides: TGTGCCAGTAGTTGGGGGCTTGGGAAGGATGAGCAGTTCTTC. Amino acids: CASSWGLGKDEQFF. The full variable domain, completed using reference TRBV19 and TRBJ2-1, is DGGITQSPKYLFRKEGQNVTLSCEQNLNHDAMYWYRQDPGQGLRLIYYSQIVNDFQKGDIAEGYSVSREKKESFPLTVTSAQKNPTAFYLCASSWGLGKDEQFFGPGTRLTVL.

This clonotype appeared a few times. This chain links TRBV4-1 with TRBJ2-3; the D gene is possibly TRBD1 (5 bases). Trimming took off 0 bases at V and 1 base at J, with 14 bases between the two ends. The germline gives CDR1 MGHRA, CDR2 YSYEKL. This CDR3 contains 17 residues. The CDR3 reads CASSQEVVGRGTDTQYF. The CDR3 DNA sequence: TGCGCCAGCAGCCAAGAAGTCGTGGGCAGGGGCACAGATACGCAGTATTTT.

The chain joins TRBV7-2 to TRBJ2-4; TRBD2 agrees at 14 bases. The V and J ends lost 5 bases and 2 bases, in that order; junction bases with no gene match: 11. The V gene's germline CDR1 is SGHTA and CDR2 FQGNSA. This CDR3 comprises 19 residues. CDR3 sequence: CASSLGLAGEPSSKNIQYF. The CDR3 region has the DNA TGTGCCAGCAGCCTGGGACTAGCGGGGGAGCCGAGTTCCAAAAACATTCAGTACTTC.